Listed below are T cell receptor beta chains from one sample, sequenced in a study of blood T cells in healthy people across ages. TCRdb reanalysed the 5' RACE reads using MiXCR and keeps one entry per CDR3 protein. Among 870,000 or so distinct CDR3 sequences listed, roughly 26% were seen once. The specimen was blood. These receptors all stem from a woman older than 75 in good health. The CDR3 runs from the conserved cysteine through the conserved F or W. Each record gives: clone size, D gene, CDR3 length, V gene, J gene, CDR3 protein, CDR3 DNA. The D gene is left open where the match is weak. A clone size is listed for some rows: how often the clone was seen (once, few, many), or a class if it is expanded.

clone_size: -
d_call: -
cdr3_length: 15
v_call: TRBV20-1
j_call: TRBJ2-7
cdr3_aa: CSTRGRELIYYEQYF
cdr3_nt: TGCAGTACTAGAGGAAGGGAATTGATCTACTACGAGCAGTACTTC

clone_size: -
d_call: -
cdr3_length: 14
v_call: TRBV2
j_call: TRBJ1-1
cdr3_aa: CASSIQVINTEAFF
cdr3_nt: TGTGCCAGTTCAATACAGGTTATTAACACTGAAGCTTTCTTT

clone_size: many
d_call: -
cdr3_length: 17
v_call: TRBV6-6
j_call: TRBJ2-1
cdr3_aa: CASSYSSTRSSYNEQFF
cdr3_nt: TGTGCCAGCAGTTACTCTTCGACGCGGAGCTCCTACAATGAGCAGTTCTTC

clone_size: many
d_call: -
cdr3_length: 15
v_call: TRBV7-2
j_call: TRBJ2-7
cdr3_aa: CASSSAGGTFYEQYF
cdr3_nt: TGTGCCAGCAGCTCGGCGGGCGGGACCTTCTACGAGCAGTACTTC

clone_size: -
d_call: -
cdr3_length: 12
v_call: TRBV18
j_call: TRBJ1-2
cdr3_aa: CASSPDPAGYTF
cdr3_nt: TGTGCCAGCTCACCGGACCCGGCGGGCTACACCTTC

clone_size: -
d_call: TRBD1
cdr3_length: 13
v_call: TRBV29-1
j_call: TRBJ1-1
cdr3_aa: CSVVGTGYTEAFF
cdr3_nt: TGCAGCGTTGTTGGGACAGGGTACACTGAAGCTTTCTTT

clone_size: many
d_call: -
cdr3_length: 14
v_call: TRBV11-2
j_call: TRBJ2-3
cdr3_aa: CASRDGSSTDTQYF
cdr3_nt: TGTGCCAGCAGAGACGGGTCTAGCACAGATACGCAGTATTTT

clone_size: many
d_call: TRBD2
cdr3_length: 17
v_call: TRBV4-3
j_call: TRBJ2-3
cdr3_aa: CASSQDKTSGYTDTQYF
cdr3_nt: TGCGCCAGCAGCCAAGATAAGACTAGCGGGTACACAGATACGCAGTATTTT

clone_size: many
d_call: TRBD1
cdr3_length: 12
v_call: TRBV7-8
j_call: TRBJ1-2
cdr3_aa: CASSFDRGDYTF
cdr3_nt: TGTGCCAGCAGCTTCGACAGGGGGGACTACACCTTC

clone_size: many
d_call: TRBD2
cdr3_length: 13
v_call: TRBV30
j_call: TRBJ2-3
cdr3_aa: CAWSSSGGGTQYF
cdr3_nt: TGTGCCTGGAGTTCCAGCGGGGGAGGTACGCAGTATTTT

clone_size: -
d_call: TRBD1
cdr3_length: 14
v_call: TRBV6-6
j_call: TRBJ1-5
cdr3_aa: CASRADRVHQPQHF
cdr3_nt: TGTGCCAGCAGAGCAGACAGGGTTCATCAGCCCCAGCATTTT

clone_size: many
d_call: -
cdr3_length: 14
v_call: TRBV12-3/TRBV12-4
j_call: TRBJ1-1
cdr3_aa: CASFTWAPNTEAFF
cdr3_nt: TGTGCCAGCTTTACCTGGGCCCCGAACACTGAAGCTTTCTTT

clone_size: -
d_call: -
cdr3_length: 16
v_call: TRBV7-2
j_call: TRBJ1-4
cdr3_aa: CASSLASGATNEKRFF
cdr3_nt: TGTGCCAGCAGCTTAGCGTCCGGGGCAACTAATGAAAAACGGTTTTTT

clone_size: -
d_call: -
cdr3_length: 15
v_call: TRBV7-2
j_call: TRBJ2-5
cdr3_aa: CASSQAGRSGETQYF
cdr3_nt: TGTGCCAGCAGCCAGGCGGGGCGATCCGGAGAGACCCAGTACTTC

clone_size: -
d_call: -
cdr3_length: 11
v_call: TRBV20-1
j_call: TRBJ1-2
cdr3_aa: CSAELNYGYTF
cdr3_nt: TGCAGTGCCGAACTTAACTATGGCTACACCTTC

clone_size: many
d_call: -
cdr3_length: 14
v_call: TRBV10-1
j_call: TRBJ2-5
cdr3_aa: CASSETAVQETQYF
cdr3_nt: TGCGCCAGCAGTGAGACGGCAGTCCAAGAGACCCAGTACTTC

clone_size: -
d_call: -
cdr3_length: 14
v_call: TRBV6-6
j_call: TRBJ1-4
cdr3_aa: CASSIDATNEKLFF
cdr3_nt: TGTGCCAGCAGTATAGATGCAACTAATGAAAAACTGTTTTTT

clone_size: -
d_call: -
cdr3_length: 15
v_call: TRBV20-1
j_call: TRBJ1-2
cdr3_aa: CSARDLRSSNYGYTF
cdr3_nt: TGCAGTGCTAGAGATCTGAGGTCTTCTAACTATGGCTACACCTTC

clone_size: few
d_call: TRBD1
cdr3_length: 20
v_call: TRBV4-1
j_call: TRBJ2-3
cdr3_aa: CASSQQQPGWGTGYRDTQYF
cdr3_nt: TGCGCCAGCAGCCAACAACAACCGGGCTGGGGGACAGGGTACCGAGATACGCAGTATTTT

clone_size: few
d_call: -
cdr3_length: 13
v_call: TRBV12-3/TRBV12-4
j_call: TRBJ2-5
cdr3_aa: CASRLGLKETQYF
cdr3_nt: TGTGCCAGCCGTCTAGGACTTAAAGAGACCCAGTACTTC

clone_size: once
d_call: -
cdr3_length: 14
v_call: TRBV6-5
j_call: TRBJ2-2
cdr3_aa: CASSNGPPTGERFF
cdr3_nt: TGTGCCAGCAGCAACGGGCCTCCCACCGGGGAGCGGTTTTTT

clone_size: many
d_call: TRBD2
cdr3_length: 18
v_call: TRBV6-1
j_call: TRBJ2-1
cdr3_aa: CASSVSSGVYQGYNEQFF
cdr3_nt: TGTGCCAGCAGCGTTTCTAGCGGGGTTTACCAGGGTTACAATGAGCAGTTCTTC

clone_size: many
d_call: -
cdr3_length: 12
v_call: TRBV3-1
j_call: TRBJ2-5
cdr3_aa: CASSPQQETQYF
cdr3_nt: TGTGCCAGCAGCCCCCAACAAGAGACCCAGTACTTC

clone_size: many
d_call: -
cdr3_length: 13
v_call: TRBV20-1
j_call: TRBJ2-3
cdr3_aa: CSAKPDRTDTQYF
cdr3_nt: TGCAGTGCTAAGCCAGATCGCACAGATACGCAGTATTTT

clone_size: once
d_call: TRBD2
cdr3_length: 16
v_call: TRBV20-1
j_call: TRBJ2-1
cdr3_aa: CSASVAGGPIYNEQFF
cdr3_nt: TGCAGTGCTAGCGTAGCGGGAGGTCCCATCTACAATGAGCAGTTCTTC

clone_size: -
d_call: -
cdr3_length: 11
v_call: TRBV20-1
j_call: TRBJ2-7
cdr3_aa: CSASHAYEQYF
cdr3_nt: TGCAGTGCTTCCCATGCCTACGAGCAGTACTTC

clone_size: few
d_call: -
cdr3_length: 17
v_call: TRBV18
j_call: TRBJ1-5
cdr3_aa: CASSPYATGQGNQPQHF
cdr3_nt: TGTGCCAGCTCACCATACGCCACAGGCCAGGGCAATCAGCCCCAGCATTTT

clone_size: -
d_call: -
cdr3_length: 16
v_call: TRBV7-2
j_call: TRBJ2-3
cdr3_aa: CASSLGGAGITDTQYF
cdr3_nt: TGTGCCAGCAGCTTAGGGGGGGCAGGGATCACAGATACGCAGTATTTT

clone_size: few
d_call: TRBD1
cdr3_length: 17
v_call: TRBV27
j_call: TRBJ2-3
cdr3_aa: CASSSLPGTGGTDTQYF
cdr3_nt: TGTGCCAGCAGTTCACTACCTGGGACAGGGGGAACAGATACGCAGTATTTT

clone_size: many
d_call: TRBD2
cdr3_length: 14
v_call: TRBV10-3
j_call: TRBJ2-1
cdr3_aa: CATAYTGTNREQFF
cdr3_nt: TGTGCCACCGCATACACCGGGACTAATCGTGAGCAGTTCTTC

clone_size: many
d_call: -
cdr3_length: 17
v_call: TRBV2
j_call: TRBJ2-7
cdr3_aa: CASSDQTWGKDRYEQYF
cdr3_nt: TGTGCCAGCAGTGACCAGACATGGGGGAAGGACCGTTACGAGCAGTACTTC

clone_size: few
d_call: -
cdr3_length: 12
v_call: TRBV11-3
j_call: TRBJ1-4
cdr3_aa: CASSLLTEKLFF
cdr3_nt: TGTGCCAGCAGCTTATTGACTGAAAAACTGTTTTTT

clone_size: few
d_call: -
cdr3_length: 15
v_call: TRBV11-3
j_call: TRBJ2-3
cdr3_aa: CASGDQGRSTDTQYF
cdr3_nt: TGTGCCAGCGGGGACCAGGGTAGGAGCACAGATACGCAGTATTTT

clone_size: few
d_call: -
cdr3_length: 15
v_call: TRBV15
j_call: TRBJ1-2
cdr3_aa: CATSSDGTTGYGYTF
cdr3_nt: TGTGCCACCAGCAGCGACGGAACTACGGGGTATGGCTACACCTTC

clone_size: -
d_call: -
cdr3_length: 15
v_call: TRBV29-1
j_call: TRBJ2-3
cdr3_aa: CSVGAWGGSTDTQYF
cdr3_nt: TGCAGCGTTGGGGCGTGGGGGGGCAGCACAGATACGCAGTATTTT

clone_size: -
d_call: -
cdr3_length: 15
v_call: TRBV20-1
j_call: TRBJ2-7
cdr3_aa: CSAYPSGATTYEQYF
cdr3_nt: TGCAGTGCGTATCCCTCAGGGGCGACAACCTACGAGCAGTACTTC

clone_size: -
d_call: TRBD2
cdr3_length: 15
v_call: TRBV5-1
j_call: TRBJ2-5
cdr3_aa: CASSSEGGGGETQYF
cdr3_nt: TGCGCCAGCAGCTCGGAAGGCGGGGGGGGTGAGACCCAGTACTTC

clone_size: -
d_call: -
cdr3_length: 15
v_call: TRBV6-6
j_call: TRBJ1-1
cdr3_aa: CASTPVRQMNTEAFF
cdr3_nt: TGCGCCAGCACCCCGGTGAGACAGATGAACACTGAAGCTTTCTTT